A selection of T cell receptor beta chains follows, all from one sample in a study of CD8 T cells in ankylosing spondylitis. TCRdb fed the 5' RACE reads into MiXCR, producing one record per CDR3 protein. The data show around 300,000 distinct CDR3 sequences, roughly 14% seen once. Sequenced: blood, either unsorted or a sorted T cell fraction (not recorded which). The receptors originated from a male donor with ankylosing spondylitis or in good health (not recorded which). The CDR3 runs from the conserved cysteine through the conserved F or W. A D gene is named only where the DNA matches it firmly. A row's size may be missing; if present it is once, few, many or a size class.

v_gene: TRBV7-2; abundance: few; j_gene: TRBJ2-2; d_gene: NA; CDR3aa: CASSPNRGRDYTGELFF; CDR3nt: TGTGCCAGCAGCCCAAATCGGGGCAGGGATTACACCGGGGAGCTGTTTTTT
v_gene: TRBV12-3/TRBV12-4; abundance: NA; j_gene: TRBJ2-3; d_gene: TRBD2; CDR3aa: CAFCTGTLGTSGTDTQYF; CDR3nt: TGTGCCTTCTGCACCGGGACACTAGGGACTAGCGGCACAGATACGCAGTATTTT
v_gene: TRBV12-3/TRBV12-4; abundance: few; j_gene: TRBJ1-2; d_gene: NA; CDR3aa: CASSLTLYGYTF; CDR3nt: TGTGCCAGCAGTTTAACTCTCTATGGCTACACCTTC
v_gene: TRBV12-3/TRBV12-4; abundance: NA; j_gene: TRBJ2-1; d_gene: NA; CDR3aa: CASSLEVAEWRIGEFF; CDR3nt: TGTGCCAGCAGTTTAGAGGTAGCAGAGTGGCGTATAGGAGAGTTCTTC
v_gene: TRBV5-1; abundance: few; j_gene: TRBJ1-2; d_gene: NA; CDR3aa: CASSLRTDYGYTF; CDR3nt: TGCGCCAGCAGCTTGCGGACAGACTATGGCTACACCTTC
v_gene: TRBV29-1; abundance: NA; j_gene: TRBJ1-2; d_gene: NA; CDR3aa: CSVGQAKANYGYTF; CDR3nt: TGCAGCGTTGGACAGGCTAAAGCTAACTATGGCTACACCTTC
v_gene: TRBV12-3/TRBV12-4; abundance: NA; j_gene: TRBJ2-5; d_gene: NA; CDR3aa: CASSSSETLYF; CDR3nt: TGTGCCAGCAGTTCCTCAGAGACCCTGTACTTC
v_gene: TRBV12-3/TRBV12-4; abundance: many; j_gene: TRBJ1-1; d_gene: NA; CDR3aa: CASSLAGGGTEAFF; CDR3nt: TGTGCCAGCAGTTTAGCCGGGGGCGGAACTGAAGCTTTCTTT
v_gene: TRBV6-1; abundance: many; j_gene: TRBJ1-4; d_gene: NA; CDR3aa: CASSPSATNEKLFF; CDR3nt: TGTGCCAGCAGCCCAAGTGCAACTAATGAAAAACTGTTTTTT
v_gene: TRBV6-1; abundance: few; j_gene: TRBJ2-3; d_gene: TRBD1; CDR3aa: CASSATGTLGTQYF; CDR3nt: TGTGCCAGCAGCGCGACAGGGACCCTGGGGACGCAGTATTTT
v_gene: TRBV10-3; abundance: few; j_gene: TRBJ2-1; d_gene: NA; CDR3aa: CAISERTGEQFF; CDR3nt: TGTGCCATCAGTGAGAGGACCGGGGAGCAGTTCTTC
v_gene: TRBV7-2; abundance: few; j_gene: TRBJ2-1; d_gene: NA; CDR3aa: CASSTGVSNEQFF; CDR3nt: TGTGCCAGCAGCACCGGAGTAAGTAATGAGCAGTTCTTC
v_gene: TRBV5-1; abundance: NA; j_gene: TRBJ2-1; d_gene: NA; CDR3aa: CASSLGSPGNEQFF; CDR3nt: TGCGCCAGCAGCCTCGGGAGTCCTGGCAATGAGCAGTTCTTC
v_gene: TRBV10-3; abundance: NA; j_gene: TRBJ1-2; d_gene: TRBD1; CDR3aa: CAISELGQGSVGYGYTF; CDR3nt: TGTGCCATCAGTGAGTTGGGACAGGGATCGGTTGGCTATGGCTACACCTTC
v_gene: TRBV3-1; abundance: few; j_gene: TRBJ2-1; d_gene: TRBD1; CDR3aa: CASSRPGQGSEQFF; CDR3nt: TGTGCCAGCAGCCGGCCGGGACAGGGGTCTGAGCAGTTCTTC
v_gene: TRBV25-1; abundance: few; j_gene: TRBJ2-5; d_gene: NA; CDR3aa: CASGVRVETQYF; CDR3nt: TGTGCCAGCGGAGTAAGGGTAGAGACCCAGTACTTC
v_gene: TRBV27; abundance: few; j_gene: TRBJ1-5; d_gene: NA; CDR3aa: CASSFSSGPQHF; CDR3nt: TGTGCCAGCAGTTTTTCATCTGGACCCCAGCATTTT
v_gene: TRBV21-1; abundance: few; j_gene: TRBJ1-6; d_gene: NA; CDR3aa: CASSRQGGIHF; CDR3nt: TGTGCCAGCAGTAGACAGGGGGGGATCCACTTT
v_gene: TRBV6-1; abundance: NA; j_gene: TRBJ2-4; d_gene: TRBD2; CDR3aa: CASNKAGIKNIQYF; CDR3nt: TGTGCCAGCAATAAAGCGGGGATCAAAAACATTCAGTACTTC
v_gene: TRBV9; abundance: many; j_gene: TRBJ2-2; d_gene: NA; CDR3aa: CASSALTGNTGELFF; CDR3nt: TGTGCCAGCAGCGCCTTGACAGGGAACACCGGGGAGCTGTTTTTT
v_gene: TRBV12-3/TRBV12-4; abundance: NA; j_gene: TRBJ2-7; d_gene: NA; CDR3aa: CASSIRRTQENYEQYF; CDR3nt: TGTGCCAGCAGTATCCGGAGGACCCAGGAGAACTACGAGCAGTACTTC
v_gene: TRBV4-1; abundance: NA; j_gene: TRBJ1-6; d_gene: NA; CDR3aa: CASSQDPGTSANSPLHF; CDR3nt: TGCGCCAGCAGCCAAGATCCGGGGACGTCCGCCAATTCACCCCTCCACTTT
v_gene: TRBV2; abundance: few; j_gene: TRBJ1-3; d_gene: NA; CDR3aa: CASSEGILSGNTIYF; CDR3nt: TGTGCCAGCAGTGAGGGGATACTCTCTGGAAACACCATATATTTT
v_gene: TRBV5-1; abundance: few; j_gene: TRBJ2-3; d_gene: TRBD1; CDR3aa: CASSFGTGLGDTQYF; CDR3nt: TGCGCCAGCAGCTTCGGGACAGGCCTCGGGGATACGCAGTATTTT
v_gene: TRBV30; abundance: NA; j_gene: TRBJ2-7; d_gene: NA; CDR3aa: CAWSRGGVTYEQYF; CDR3nt: TGTGCCTGGAGCCGAGGGGGAGTCACCTACGAGCAGTACTTC
v_gene: TRBV25-1; abundance: NA; j_gene: TRBJ2-3; d_gene: NA; CDR3aa: CASSEPAEGRQYF; CDR3nt: TGTGCCAGCAGTGAACCCGCCGAAGGTAGGCAGTATTTT
v_gene: TRBV7-2; abundance: many; j_gene: TRBJ2-3; d_gene: TRBD2; CDR3aa: CASSLMAGGADTQYF; CDR3nt: TGTGCCAGCAGCTTAATGGCGGGAGGCGCAGATACGCAGTATTTT
v_gene: TRBV3-1; abundance: NA; j_gene: TRBJ2-3; d_gene: TRBD2; CDR3aa: CASSHRPLAGGKDRGTDTQYF; CDR3nt: TGTGCCAGCAGCCACCGTCCCCTAGCGGGAGGGAAGGATCGGGGCACAGATACGCAGTATTTT
v_gene: TRBV5-6; abundance: NA; j_gene: TRBJ1-2; d_gene: NA; CDR3aa: CASSNSRQGYTF; CDR3nt: TGTGCCAGCAGCAACTCCCGACAGGGCTACACCTTC
v_gene: TRBV5-1; abundance: NA; j_gene: TRBJ2-1; d_gene: TRBD2; CDR3aa: CASRPSGGSYNEQFF; CDR3nt: TGCGCCAGCAGGCCCAGCGGGGGCTCCTACAATGAGCAGTTCTTC
v_gene: TRBV5-8; abundance: few; j_gene: TRBJ1-6; d_gene: NA; CDR3aa: CASSSQPGDSPLHF; CDR3nt: TGTGCCAGCAGCTCCCAGCCTGGGGATTCACCCCTCCACTTT
v_gene: TRBV12-3/TRBV12-4; abundance: NA; j_gene: TRBJ2-3; d_gene: NA; CDR3aa: CASSQTADTDTQYF; CDR3nt: TGTGCCAGCAGTCAGACAGCAGACACAGATACGCAGTATTTT
v_gene: TRBV7-2; abundance: NA; j_gene: TRBJ1-5; d_gene: NA; CDR3aa: CASSFVSNQPQHF; CDR3nt: TGTGCCAGCAGCTTTGTTAGCAATCAGCCCCAGCATTTT
v_gene: TRBV5-6; abundance: few; j_gene: TRBJ2-5; d_gene: TRBD1; CDR3aa: CASTSGTARQETQYF; CDR3nt: TGTGCCAGCACCTCAGGGACAGCCCGCCAAGAGACCCAGTACTTC
v_gene: TRBV6-1; abundance: NA; j_gene: TRBJ2-3; d_gene: NA; CDR3aa: CASSLPGAPDTQYF; CDR3nt: TGTGCCAGCAGCCTCCCGGGAGCACCAGATACGCAGTATTTT
v_gene: TRBV12-3/TRBV12-4; abundance: few; j_gene: TRBJ1-6; d_gene: NA; CDR3aa: CASTPGDSPLHF; CDR3nt: TGTGCCAGCACCCCAGGGGATTCACCCCTCCACTTT